These 31 T cell receptor beta chains originate from one sample sequenced in a study of CD8+ T cells in alopecia areata. RNA, once extracted, was reverse transcribed into cDNA for use as the sequencing template. TCRdb's table, derived via immunoSEQ multiplex PCR, lists solely in-frame clones and lacks some. This sample has some 190,000 clones, with approximately 50% found just once. Treatment defined: oral pan-JAK inhibitor, 5-10 mg twice daily. The sample in question was CD8+ T cells sorted from blood, obtained at week 52, from a patient treated with tofacitinib. The origin of the receptors is a human donor with alopecia areata.

The chain carries TRBV13 and TRBJ1-1; D is possibly TRBD1 (6 bases). Trimming stripped 2 bases from V and 6 bases from J, with 7 bases between. The CDR3 is 12 residues long. Per the germline V gene, CDR1 is PRHDT and CDR2 is FYEKMQ (reference sequence). The CDR3 is CASSLNRAEAFF. CDR3 coding DNA: TGTGCCAGCAGCTTAAACAGGGCTGAAGCTTTCTTT.

The gene calls are TRBV25-1 and TRBJ2-3; 9 bases agree with TRBD2. CDR3 length: 14 residues. Trimming at V came to 6 bases and at J to 2 bases, leaving 3 bases not matched to a gene. Germline-derived CDR1 and CDR2 are MGHDK and SYGVNS. Written as DNA, the CDR3 is TGTGCCAGCAGACTAGCGGGTACCACAGATACGCAGTATTTT. Its translation is CASRLAGTTDTQYF.

J is TRBJ1-4 and V is TRBV29-1; D is possibly TRBD1 (6 bases). Trimming shortened V by 5 bases and J by 6 bases, and 7 bases separated the two germline ends. CDR1 and CDR2 from the germline V gene are SQVTM and ANQGSEA. This CDR3 contains 11 residues. The CDR3 region has the DNA TGCAGCGTTCACAGGGATGAAAAACTGTTTTTT. Translated, it gives CSVHRDEKLFF.

This clone was seen only a few times. As DNA, the CDR3 is TGTGCCAGCACCAACACCGGGGAGCTGTTTTTT. Translation: CASTNTGELFF. This rearrangement joins TRBV2 to TRBJ2-2; D unresolved. This CDR3 is built from 11 residues. From germline, CDR1 is SNHLY and CDR2 FYNNEI. Trimming stripped 7 bases from V and 2 bases from J, with 2 bases between. Supplemented by reference TRBV2 and TRBJ2-2, the full variable domain reads EPEVTQTPSHQVTQMGQEVILRCVPISNHLYFYWYRQILGQKVEFLVSFYNNEISEKSEIFDDQFSVERPDGSNFTLKIRSTKLEDSAMYFCASTNTGELFFGEGSRLTVL.

J is TRBJ2-7 and V is TRBV6-6; D is perhaps TRBD1 (5 bases). Trimming cost V 6 bases and J 3 bases, with 9 bases left between them. The CDR3 consists of 12 residues. The V gene's germline CDR1 is MNHNY and CDR2 SVGAGI (reference sequence). CDR3 residues: CASSPGYYEQYF. The CDR3 DNA reads as TGTGCCAGCAGCCCAGGGTACTACGAGCAGTACTTC.

This clone was picked up a small number of times. The J gene is TRBJ2-7, the V gene TRBV13; 7 bases map to TRBD1. Germline V gives CDR1 PRHDT, CDR2 FYEKMQ (reference sequence). The CDR3 contains 14 residues. The V segment lost 5 bases and the J segment 3 bases; nucleotides outside the gene matches: 7. In DNA, the CDR3 is TGTGCCAGCAGCATCCGGGACAGACACTACGAGCAGTACTTC. Protein product: CASSIRDRHYEQYF.

The V call is TRBV30, the J call TRBJ2-1; tentative D call: TRBD2 (6 bases). CDR3 length: 14 amino acids. From germline, CDR1 is GTSNPN and CDR2 SVGIG (reference sequence). The ends were cut back, 0 bases at V and 0 bases at J, with 6 bases in the middle. The CDR3 region is CAWSVAGSYNEQFF. For the CDR3, the DNA is TGTGCCTGGAGTGTAGCGGGCTCCTACAATGAGCAGTTCTTC.

The gene calls are TRBV11-2 and TRBJ2-5; possibly TRBD2 for D (6 bases). The V gene lost 0 bases and the J gene lost 5 bases, with 19 bases spanning the gap. Germline assignment: CDR1 SGHAT and CDR2 FQNNGV. The CDR3 runs to 17 residues. The CDR3 loop is CASSLDHGTSRYETQYF. The CDR3 DNA reads TGTGCCAGCAGCTTAGACCACGGGACTTCCCGATACGAGACCCAGTACTTC.

The V call is TRBV25-1, the J call TRBJ2-3; D remains ambiguous. The ends were cut back, 4 bases at V and 8 bases at J, with 13 bases in the middle. CDR3 size: 13 residues. Germline V gene lookup returns CDR1 MGHDK and CDR2 SYGVNS. The CDR3 here is CASSGFSAGTQYF. The DNA for the CDR3 is TGTGCCAGCAGTGGTTTTTCCGCCGGTACGCAGTATTTT. The full variable domain, rest sourced from reference TRBV25-1 and TRBJ2-3, is EADIYQTPRYLVIGTGKKITLECSQTMGHDKMYWYQQDPGMELHLIHYSYGVNSTEKGDLSSESTVSRIRTEHFPLTLESARPSHTSQYLCASSGFSAGTQYFGPGTRLTVL.

Notes on this clone: Other DNA sequences within the sample encode an identical CDR3. This chain links TRBV29-1 with TRBJ1-2; 8 bases are shared with TRBD1. V was pared by 0 bases and J by 3 bases, with 6 bases of the junction left unmatched. CDR1 and CDR2 from the germline V gene are SQVTM and ANQGSEA. The CDR3 is made up of 15 amino acids. CDR3 loop: CSVEDPPGQDYGYTF. The CDR3, as DNA: TGCAGCGTTGAAGACCCTCCGGGACAGGACTATGGCTACACCTTC.

The chain has TRBV2 and TRBJ2-5, with 10 nucleotides matching TRBD2. The ends lost 9 bases at V and 5 bases at J; junction bases unmatched: 15. Germline V gene lookup returns CDR1 SNHLY and CDR2 FYNNEI. CDR3 length: 16 amino acids. The DNA of the CDR3 is TGTGCCAGTATGACGGCTAGCGGGGGACTATTTGAGACCCAGTACTTC. Amino acids: CASMTASGGLFETQYF. Using reference TRBV2 and TRBJ2-5 for the parts outside the CDR3, the full variable domain is EPEVTQTPSHQVTQMGQEVILRCVPISNHLYFYWYRQILGQKVEFLVSFYNNEISEKSEIFDDQFSVERPDGSNFTLKIRSTKLEDSAMYFCASMTASGGLFETQYFGPGTRLLVL.

The chain carries TRBV11-2 and TRBJ2-1; D uncertain. The CDR3 contains 16 residues. CDR1 is SGHAT, CDR2 FQNNGV, per germline. Trimming cost V 0 bases and J 0 bases, with 9 bases left between them. Here the CDR3 DNA reads TGTGCCAGCAGCTTAGACCCACAGCTCTCCTACAATGAGCAGTTCTTC. Translating it yields CASSLDPQLSYNEQFF.

CDR3 protein: CASSLTGAGDGYTF. The CDR3 DNA is TGTGCCAGCAGCCTAACGGGGGCCGGGGATGGCTACACCTTC. This chain connects TRBV4-2 to TRBJ1-2, with D possibly being TRBD1 (6 bases). V lost 4 bases and J lost 6, with 15 bases in between. The CDR3 totals 14 residues. Germline V lookup: CDR1 LGHNA, CDR2 YNFKEQ.

The gene calls are TRBV7-9 and TRBJ2-2, with D uncertain. The CDR3 length is 15 residues. CDR1 is SEHNR and CDR2 is FQNEAQ in the germline V gene (reference sequence). Trimming pared 1 base from V and 1 base from J, leaving 7 bases between. As DNA, the CDR3 is TGTGCCAGCAGCTTAGGGCAGGTGAACACCGGGGAGCTGTTTTTT. Protein: CASSLGQVNTGELFF.

CDR3 sequence: CASGYRTGPPYGYTF. Here the CDR3 DNA reads TGCGCCAGCGGTTATCGGACAGGGCCTCCCTATGGCTACACCTTC. The chain links TRBV5-1 to TRBJ1-2, with 8 bases identical to TRBD1. Trimming at V came to 7 bases and at J to 4 bases, leaving 12 bases not matched to a gene. Germline assignment: CDR1 SGHRS and CDR2 YFSETQ. The length of the CDR3 is 15 residues.

The rearrangement links TRBV27 to TRBJ2-2, with D uncertain. The CDR3 sequence is 16 residues long. V was shortened by 3 bases and J by 1 base, with 12 bases between the two germline ends. Germline assignment: CDR1 MNHEY and CDR2 SMNVEV (reference sequence). The chain's CDR3 is CASSLWQRMNTGELFF. CDR3 coding DNA: TGTGCCAGCAGTTTGTGGCAGAGAATGAACACCGGGGAGCTGTTTTTT.

This clone was observed a few times. V and J are TRBV2 and TRBJ2-2; no clear D gene. V was cut by 4 bases and J by 3 bases, with 9 bases left in between. The CDR3 runs to 14 residues. Germline values: CDR1 SNHLY, CDR2 FYNNEI. In DNA, the CDR3 is TGTGCCAGCAGTGTGGGGTCCCACACCGGGGAGCTGTTTTTT. Its protein product is CASSVGSHTGELFF.

This clone was detected a few times. The rearrangement joins TRBV4-2 to TRBJ2-3; D gene unclear. Trimming removed 0 bases at V and 6 bases at J, with 10 bases between. Germline V gene lookup returns CDR1 LGHNA and CDR2 YNFKEQ. The CDR3 length is 14 residues. CDR3 in DNA: TGTGCCAGCAGCCAAGACGGGCCAGCTGATACGCAGTATTTT. Translated: CASSQDGPADTQYF.

DNA of the CDR3: TGTGCCAGCAGCTTGGCTCAAACCTACGAGCAGTACTTC. Translated, it gives CASSLAQTYEQYF. The rearrangement joins TRBV5-4 to TRBJ2-7, with no clear D. This CDR3 is built from 13 residues. The germline V gene encodes CDR1 SGHNT and CDR2 YYREEE (reference sequence). With 0 bases removed from V and 2 bases from J, the gap between germline ends came to 6 bases.

This clone was seen more than once but under ten times. This chain joins TRBV11-2 and TRBJ2-7; no firm D call. Germline V gene data show CDR1 as SGHAT and CDR2 as FQNNGV. The V and J ends lost 1 base and 3 bases respectively, with 4 bases between them. The CDR3 contains 12 residues. The CDR3 region is CASSLGVYEQYF. The CDR3 DNA reads as TGTGCCAGCAGCTTAGGGGTCTACGAGCAGTACTTC.

The V gene is TRBV6-4, the J gene TRBJ2-2, with 8 bases aligning to TRBD2. CDR1 is MRHNA, CDR2 SNTAGT, per germline. Trimming cost V 6 bases and J 11 bases; bases outside gene matches: 5. The CDR3 is 12 residues long. The CDR3 loop is CASRHLAGELFF. The CDR3 DNA follows: TGTGCCAGCAGACACCTAGCGGGCGAGCTGTTTTTT.

This clone was detected a few times. The rearrangement links TRBV29-1 to TRBJ2-1; possibly TRBD2 for D (5 bases). From germline, CDR1 is SQVTM and CDR2 ANQGSEA. V was clipped by 3 bases and J by 3 bases, with 6 bases between them. This CDR3 has 12 amino acids. In DNA, the CDR3 is TGCAGCGTTGATCGGGGCTACAATGAGCAGTTCTTC. Its protein is CSVDRGYNEQFF.

V and J are TRBV7-8 and TRBJ2-1; D remains unclear. Germline V gene data show CDR1 as SGHVS and CDR2 as FQNEAQ. The CDR3 extends over 13 amino acids. V was pared by 5 bases and J by 8 bases, with 13 bases between. This CDR3 reads CASSPRRLDEQFF. The DNA for the CDR3 is TGTGCCAGCAGCCCGCGTCGACTGGATGAGCAGTTCTTC. The entire variable domain, with the rest obtained from reference TRBV7-8 and TRBJ2-1, is as follows: GAGVSQSPRYKVAKRGQDVALRCDPISGHVSLFWYQQALGQGPEFLTYFQNEAQLDKSGLPSDRFFAERPEGSVSTLKIQRTQQEDSAVYLCASSPRRLDEQFFGPGTRLTVL.

The sample holds a few counts of this clone. Other DNA sequences in the same sample also yield this CDR3. The chain uses TRBV13 and TRBJ2-7; no clear D. This CDR3 region has 12 residues. Trimming removed 4 bases at V and 3 bases at J, with 7 bases between. Germline V gives CDR1 PRHDT, CDR2 FYEKMQ (reference sequence). CDR3 sequence reads: CASSSSGYEQYF. The DNA for the CDR3 is TGTGCCAGCAGCTCCTCGGGCTACGAGCAGTACTTC.

This clone occurred once. CDR3 nucleotide sequence: TGCGCCAGCAGCTCGGACCGGGGGAGCTATGGCTACACCTTC. Translation: CASSSDRGSYGYTF. V and J are TRBV5-1 and TRBJ1-2, with a tentative D call TRBD1 (5 bases). In germline, CDR1 is SGHRS, CDR2 YFSETQ. The V gene lost 3 bases and the J gene lost 4 bases, with 13 bases spanning the gap. The CDR3 extends over 14 amino acids.

This clone turned up a few times. This sequence joins TRBV30 and TRBJ1-3; D remains unclear. Germline assignment: CDR1 GTSNPN and CDR2 SVGIG (reference sequence). CDR3 length: 14 amino acids. The germline V and J ends were trimmed by 3 bases and 4 bases, with 13 bases remaining between them. The CDR3 region has the DNA TGTGCCTGGAGCCAAGGCTTCGGCGGAAACACCATATATTTT. Amino acids: CAWSQGFGGNTIYF.

The V gene is TRBV6-5, the J gene TRBJ1-5; weak D call: TRBD1 (6 bases). This CDR3 is 14 amino acids long. Germline V gives CDR1 MNHEY, CDR2 SVGAGI. V shed 2 bases and J shed 3 bases, with 8 bases lying between them. The CDR3 region has the DNA TGTGCCAGCAGTTACCGACAGGTCAATCAGCCCCAGCATTTT. It translates to CASSYRQVNQPQHF.

The rearrangement uses TRBV7-2 and TRBJ2-7; 8 bases fit TRBD1. The CDR3 extends over 15 amino acids. From germline, CDR1 is SGHTA and CDR2 FQGNSA. J gave up 6 bases and V 2 bases, and 9 bases lay outside the gene matches. The CDR3 protein is CASSLRRQGAGEQYF. In nucleotides, the CDR3 is TGTGCCAGCAGCTTACGTCGGCAGGGGGCGGGCGAGCAGTACTTC.

A few counts support this clone. The V gene is TRBV30, the J gene TRBJ1-5, with TRBD1 matching 10 bases. CDR3 length equals 14 residues. Germline V gene data show CDR1 as GTSNPN and CDR2 as SVGIG (reference sequence). Unmatched junction bases numbered 2, after V lost 1 base and J lost 5 bases. Here the CDR3 DNA reads TGTGCCTGGAGTGGACAGGGGGCCCATCAGCCCCAGCATTTT. Protein product: CAWSGQGAHQPQHF.

The V and J genes are TRBV4-3 and TRBJ2-7; D not resolved. Trimming shortened V by 4 bases and J by 3 bases, and 10 bases separated the two germline ends. Germline assignment: CDR1 LGHNA and CDR2 YSLEER. The CDR3 is 13 amino acids. CDR3 coding DNA: TGCGCCAGCAGCCCATACAGAGGCTACGAGCAGTACTTC. Residues: CASSPYRGYEQYF.

V and J are TRBV9 and TRBJ1-6; D call uncertain. Trimming pared 3 bases from V and 5 bases from J, leaving 9 bases between. CDR3 size: 14 residues. Germline V gives CDR1 SGDLS, CDR2 YYNGEE. This chain's CDR3 is CASSATHNNSPLHF. The CDR3 coding sequence is TGTGCCAGCAGCGCCACCCATAATAATTCACCCCTCCACTTT.